A selection of T cell receptor beta chains follows, all from one sample in a study of shared T cell receptors in the human thymus. Libraries were prepared by immunoSEQ multiplex PCR; TCRdb keeps only in-frame clonotypes and omits some of them. This sample has about 660,000 clones; roughly 90% occur once, and the top ten carry about 0.01%. This sample also belongs to another study, concerning human thymus T cells.

Sequenced: thymocytes. These receptors were taken from a boy under two years old with a congenital heart defect. Each CDR3 is given with its conserved first and last residue. D genes are given only for firm matches. Clone size is shown for a subset of rows, as once, few, many or a class of expanded clone.

TRBD2	TRBV2	TRBJ2-7	-	CASNLPGLAGYEQYF	TGTGCCAGCAATTTACCGGGACTAGCGGGCTACGAGCAGTACTTC
-	TRBV7-2	TRBJ1-5	-	CASSGGGPDDQPQHF	TGTGCCAGCAGCGGAGGCGGACCTGATGATCAGCCCCAGCATTTT
TRBD1	TRBV6-4	TRBJ2-3	-	CASSDSIGTGSPDTQYF	TGTGCCAGCAGTGACTCGATCGGGACAGGGAGCCCAGATACGCAGTATTTT
TRBD2	TRBV5-6	TRBJ2-1	-	CASSLKTSGYEQFF	TGTGCCAGCAGCTTGAAGACTAGCGGATACGAGCAGTTCTTC
TRBD1	TRBV5-1	TRBJ2-7	-	CASSSDRGYEQYF	TGCGCCAGCAGCTCTGACAGGGGTTACGAGCAGTACTTC
-	TRBV27	TRBJ2-5	-	CASSSRPEETQYF	TGTGCCAGCAGCTCTCGTCCCGAAGAGACCCAGTACTTC
TRBD2	TRBV7-9	TRBJ2-3	-	CATVNILRTSGRGTDTQYF	TGTGCCACCGTAAACATTTTAAGGACTAGCGGGAGGGGCACAGATACGCAGTATTTT
TRBD1	TRBV29-1	TRBJ1-3	-	CSFIPQGARGNTIYF	TGCAGCTTCATCCCACAGGGGGCGAGAGGAAACACCATATATTTT
-	TRBV18	TRBJ2-1	once	CASSSSSGSSYNEQFF	TGTGCCAGCTCATCATCAAGCGGTAGCTCCTACAATGAGCAGTTCTTC
-	TRBV10-1	TRBJ2-7	once	CASSSPGRPIPPYEQYF	TGCGCCAGCAGTTCCCCCGGGAGACCTATTCCACCCTACGAGCAGTACTTC
-	TRBV6-1	TRBJ1-2	-	CASSEDPPQGESWEGYTF	TGTGCCAGCAGTGAAGACCCCCCCCAAGGAGAGAGTTGGGAGGGCTACACCTTC
TRBD2	TRBV6-6	TRBJ2-2	-	CAGRTGAGAGELFF	TGTGCCGGGCGGACTGGGGCGGGGGCCGGGGAGCTGTTTTTT
-	TRBV25-1	TRBJ1-5	-	CASSARQSNQPQHF	TGTGCCAGCAGTGCGAGACAGAGCAATCAGCCCCAGCATTTT
-	TRBV11-2	TRBJ1-3	-	CASSLVHRGGNTIYF	TGTGCCAGCAGCTTAGTTCACCGGGGAGGGAACACCATATATTTT
TRBD1	TRBV29-1	TRBJ1-2	few	CSVEMGTGHVVYGYTF	TGCAGCGTTGAAATGGGGACAGGGCATGTCGTCTATGGCTACACCTTC
-	TRBV6-1	TRBJ1-6	-	CASSEPDRSSYNSPLHF	TGTGCCAGCAGTGAACCCGACAGGAGCTCCTATAATTCACCCCTCCACTTT
-	TRBV5-8	TRBJ2-3	-	CASSRRGAVADTQYF	TGTGCCAGCAGCCGCCGGGGGGCCGTGGCAGATACGCAGTATTTT
-	TRBV28	TRBJ2-7	-	CASSIHQGYEQYF	TGTGCCAGCAGTATCCACCAGGGCTACGAGCAGTACTTC
TRBD1	TRBV6-5	TRBJ1-4	-	CASSGQDNEKLFF	TGTGCCAGCAGTGGACAGGACAATGAAAAACTGTTTTTT
TRBD1	TRBV19	TRBJ1-2	-	CASSIVDRGYGYTF	TGTGCCAGTAGTATAGTCGACAGGGGCTATGGCTACACCTTC
-	TRBV6-4	TRBJ2-3	few	CASSDSIYSSPSTDTQYF	TGTGCCAGCAGTGACTCGATATACAGCTCACCTAGCACAGATACGCAGTATTTT
-	TRBV6-5	TRBJ2-3	-	CASSYLGPPTDTQYF	TGTGCCAGCAGTTACCTAGGTCCCCCGACAGATACGCAGTATTTT
-	TRBV9	TRBJ2-4	-	CASSPPLGTKNIQYF	TGTGCCAGCAGCCCCCCCCTAGGTACGAAAAACATTCAGTACTTC
TRBD1	TRBV4-1	TRBJ2-1	-	CASSQVGRQGPYNEQFF	TGCGCCAGCAGCCAAGTTGGGAGACAGGGTCCCTACAATGAGCAGTTCTTC
TRBD1	TRBV28	TRBJ2-7	few	CASRGTGDRDEQYF	TGTGCCAGCAGGGGCACAGGGGACAGGGACGAGCAGTACTTC
-	TRBV28	TRBJ2-5	-	CASSFRSTGKRAETQYF	TGTGCCAGCAGTTTTCGGTCAACAGGGAAAAGGGCGGAGACCCAGTACTTC
TRBD2	TRBV27	TRBJ2-3	-	CASRGLAGEGDTQYF	TGTGCCAGCAGGGGACTAGCGGGAGAGGGAGATACGCAGTATTTT
TRBD2	TRBV11-2	TRBJ2-1	-	CASSPYILAGPQERSGQFF	TGTGCCAGCAGCCCTTATATACTAGCGGGGCCCCAGGAACGCAGTGGGCAGTTCTTC
TRBD2	TRBV19	TRBJ2-7	-	CASSPRPGLGSPPIYEQYF	TGTGCCAGTAGTCCACGACCCGGACTAGGTTCCCCTCCGATCTACGAGCAGTACTTC
TRBD2	TRBV4-3	TRBJ2-4	-	CASSQEASGRKNIQYF	TGCGCCAGCAGCCAAGAGGCTAGCGGGAGAAAAAACATTCAGTACTTC
-	TRBV19	TRBJ1-1	-	CASSIVAGNTEAFF	TGTGCCAGTAGTATAGTGGCGGGGAACACTGAAGCTTTCTTT
TRBD1	TRBV18	TRBJ2-7	-	CASSGTDDEQYF	TGTGCCAGCTCGGGGACAGACGACGAGCAGTACTTC
-	TRBV29-1	TRBJ2-1	-	CSVGRGPTYGEQFF	TGCAGCGTCGGTAGGGGCCCCACATACGGTGAGCAGTTCTTC
-	TRBV5-1	TRBJ2-3	-	CASSRGGRGDTQYF	TGCGCCAGCAGCCGAGGGGGGCGGGGGGATACGCAGTATTTT
-	TRBV6-5	TRBJ2-7	-	CASSYQGSSYEQYF	TGTGCCAGCAGTTACCAGGGCAGCTCCTACGAGCAGTACTTC
-	TRBV7-8	TRBJ1-4	-	CASSTRGQWGGKLFF	TGTGCCAGCAGCACCCGTGGACAATGGGGTGGAAAACTGTTTTTT
TRBD1	TRBV5-1	TRBJ1-2	-	CASSISRDRGHRPDFYGYTF	TGCGCCAGCAGCATCTCAAGGGACAGGGGGCATAGGCCCGACTTTTATGGCTACACCTTC
TRBD1	TRBV30	TRBJ2-3	-	CAWSVPPGTGIIRGTYALTDTQYF	TGTGCCTGGAGTGTACCCCCCGGGACAGGGATTATTAGGGGGACCTACGCCCTCACAGATACGCAGTATTTT
-	TRBV11-2	TRBJ1-1	-	CASSMTGNTEAFF	TGTGCCAGCAGCATGACAGGTAACACTGAAGCTTTCTTT
TRBD2	TRBV28	TRBJ2-3	-	CASSFLAGGSTDTQYF	TGTGCCAGCAGTTTTCTAGCGGGAGGAAGCACAGATACGCAGTATTTT